The following is a T cell receptor (beta chain) sequence with its context. This clonotype was picked up a small number of times. Its antigen specificity is not known. Base qualities were left out, and no much larger clone turns up one base away. This specimen comes from a study of T-cell memory formation after mild COVID-19 (dated by TCRdb to the early 2020s). In terms of the full investigation: TCR sequence clusters from the two donors were found to be largely donor specific. In a couple of donors, T-cell clones that expanded and contracted after mild COVID-19 were tracked by sequencing TCRalpha and TCRbeta repertoires over time. The cohort comprised two young, previously healthy adult volunteers, one female and one male.

Ficoll-Paque density gradient centrifugation was used to isolate PBMCs. Sequenced using an Illumina NovaSeq 6000. cDNA libraries for TCRalpha and TCRbeta were prepared by 5'RACE using constant-segment primers, with sample barcodes and unique molecular identifiers added. RNA was extracted from every sample with Trizol reagent. The libraries were amplified in two PCR steps, and the second step added a second sample barcode and Illumina TruSeq adapters. Sequencing of libraries was performed on an Illumina NovaSeq with 2 x 150 bp paired-end reads. In the source study's methods: Reads were demultiplexed and collapsed into UMI-guided consensus sequences with migec v1.2.7. With mixcr v2.1.11, UMI consensuses were aligned to TRA and TRB V and J templates and assembled into clonotypes. Clonotypes were classified as expanded or contracted when called significant by both edgeR and NoisET, with noise models trained on biological replicates. For edgeR calls, the thresholds were a false discovery rate-adjusted p below 0.01 and a log2 fold-change of 1. PCA with hierarchical clustering of max-normalized trajectories of the 1000 most abundant clonotypes was used as exploratory dynamics analysis. Separately sequenced CD4+ and CD8+ repertoires were used to assign the CD4 or CD8 phenotype of responding clones. Using fastp at Q25 and MiXCR, TCRdb reprocessed the public reads and kept productive beta chains. Rows with a matching CDR3 protein are joined into one entry that keeps the most common DNA and genes. The V and J calls follow TCRdb's processing rather than the paper's. The sample table contains some 300,000 distinct CDR3 sequences; only one count was recorded for around 20% of them. Of the sample, roughly 21% is held by the ten largest clones.

Paper-wide results and their limitations: Contracting CD4+ clones were found mainly in CM and EM memory subsets, while CD8+ clones were enriched in EMRA. From day 15 to 85, contracting clones showed balanced CD4/CD8 phenotypes, whereas a second wave of clones that expanded from day 15 to 37 leaned towards CD4+. The detection of some responding clones in pre-infection memory suggests that pre-existing cross-reactive memory T cells joined the SARS-CoV-2 response. SARS-CoV-2 specificity of the second-wave clones peaking on day 37 was not confirmed. Only a couple of mild cases were covered by the study, and larger cohorts that include severe cases with pre-infection samples were considered necessary.

The source of this sequence is a man between 18 and 29 years old who had mild COVID-19 (a few samples of this study predate the infection). The sample titles of this study are shuffled in the database, so cell type and time point are left out; the donor was told from shared clones. The sequenced sample consisted of PBMCs or a T cell subset sorted from them (not recorded which).

The bases are TGTGCCATCAGTGAGTCGTGGGGGAGCATGGTGAGCACAGATACGCAGTATTTT. The resulting protein is CAISESWGSMVSTDTQYF. The rearrangement joined TRBV10-3 to TRBJ2-3; the D gene is perhaps TRBD1 or TRBD2, each of them matching over 5 bases. From cysteine to phenylalanine, the CDR3 is 18 amino acids long. The DNA shown is the 54-base CDR3, in frame from base 1. In the germline V gene, CDR1 corresponds to ENHRY and CDR2 to SYGVKD. V is reduced by 0 bases and J by 0 bases, leaving a spacing of 16 bases between them.